These 27 T cell receptor beta chains came from one sample sequenced in a study of T cell responses to AZD1222 COVID-19 vaccine. Here immunoSEQ multiplex PCR was the method, and the copy in TCRdb shows in-frame clones only, minus some. There are tens of thousands of clones in the sample; roughly 90% occur only once, and about 5.2% lies in the top ten. The specimen was peripheral blood, collected 28 days after the second AZD1222 dose. The source is an adult who received the AZD1222 COVID-19 vaccine.

This chain links TRBV5-5 with TRBJ2-1; D not resolved. Trimming left V 0 bases short and J 7 bases short, with 23 bases between. Germline lookup yields CDR1 SGHKS and CDR2 YYEKEE (reference sequence). The CDR3 has 18 amino acids. The CDR3 is CASSLGVSRQTIRNEQFF. CDR3 nucleotides: TGTGCCAGCAGCTTGGGAGTATCGAGACAAACAATCAGAAATGAGCAGTTCTTC.

The V gene is TRBV20-1, the J gene TRBJ2-2; D unclear. CDR1 is DFQATT and CDR2 is SNEGSKA in the germline V gene (reference sequence). The CDR3 consists of 11 residues. CDR3 loop: CTMRRGGELFF. As DNA, the CDR3 is TGCACCATGCGGCGTGGCGGGGAGCTGTTTTTT.

This clone was picked up a small number of times. The chain carries TRBV2 and TRBJ1-5; D may be TRBD1 (6 bases). Germline values: CDR1 SNHLY, CDR2 FYNNEI. CDR3 length equals 14 residues. The V gene lost 5 bases and the J gene lost 7 bases, with 15 bases spanning the gap. CDR3 protein: CASSYKTGRQPQHF. The CDR3 DNA reads TGTGCCAGCAGTTACAAAACAGGGAGACAGCCCCAGCATTTT.

The rearrangement uses TRBV28 and TRBJ1-1; D remains ambiguous. Trimming cost V 0 bases and J 4 bases, with 9 bases left between them. This CDR3 has 14 residues. Germline V gene sequence: CDR1 MDHEN, CDR2 SYDVKM. The CDR3 sequence is CASSLWAVGTEAFF. The CDR3 region has the DNA TGTGCCAGCAGTTTATGGGCTGTAGGCACTGAAGCTTTCTTT.

This chain joins TRBV7-9 and TRBJ2-5; 9 positions agree with TRBD2. In germline, CDR1 is SEHNR, CDR2 FQNEAQ (reference sequence). Unmatched junction bases numbered 3, after V lost 5 bases and J lost 2 bases. The CDR3 is 14 residues long. CDR3 in DNA: TGTGCCAGCAGCATTCTAGCGGGGCAAGAGACCCAGTACTTC. Its translation is CASSILAGQETQYF. Full variable domain (outside the CDR3, taken from reference TRBV7-9 and TRBJ2-5): DTGVSQNPRHKITKRGQNVTFRCDPISEHNRLYWYRQTLGQGPEFLTYFQNEAQLEKSRLLSDRFSAERPKGSFSTLEIQRTEQGDSAMYLCASSILAGQETQYFGPGTRLLVL.

V usage is TRBV19 and J usage is TRBJ2-1, with 10 bases identical to TRBD2. Germline CDR1 and CDR2: LNHDA and SQIVND (reference sequence). Trimming cost V 6 bases and J 4 bases; bases outside gene matches: 0. The CDR3 is 13 residues long. CDR3: CASRTSGYNEQFF. The CDR3 DNA reads as TGTGCCAGTAGGACTAGCGGGTACAATGAGCAGTTCTTC.

The J gene is TRBJ1-2, the V gene TRBV5-1; a weak D match, TRBD1 (6 bases). Trimming pared 3 bases from V and 8 bases from J, leaving 14 bases between. The CDR3 loop spans 13 amino acids. Germline V lookup: CDR1 SGHRS, CDR2 YFSETQ. CDR3: CASSWGHGGGYTF. CDR3 in DNA: TGCGCCAGCAGCTGGGGACACGGAGGAGGCTACACCTTC.

This clone has more than one count but fewer than ten. The V gene is TRBV5-4, the J gene TRBJ1-6; D gene ambiguous. The CDR3 length is 13 residues. Germline V gene lookup returns CDR1 SGHNT and CDR2 YYREEE (reference sequence). V lost 4 bases and J 10 bases, leaving 12 bases between the germline ends. This CDR3 reads CASSLWAESPLHF. The CDR3 coding sequence is TGTGCCAGCAGCCTATGGGCGGAATCACCCCTCCACTTT.

The chain recombines TRBV5-8 with TRBJ2-3; 7 bases are shared with TRBD1. V gave up 1 base and J gave up 1 base; unmatched junction bases: 0. The CDR3 contains 14 residues. Per germline, CDR1 SGHTS and CDR2 YDEGEE. The CDR3 region is CASSLQGGTDTQYF. The CDR3 nucleotides are TGTGCCAGCAGCTTGCAGGGGGGCACAGATACGCAGTATTTT.

CDR3 sequence: CASSPPNRGPETSSYEQYF. The CDR3 DNA reads TGTGCCAGCTCACCACCGAACAGGGGGCCAGAGACTAGCTCCTACGAGCAGTACTTC. The rearrangement links TRBV18 to TRBJ2-7; 9 bases map to TRBD1. Germline CDR1 is KGHSH and CDR2 is LQKENI. This CDR3 is built from 19 residues. V trimming: 0 bases; J trimming: 0 bases; junction bases outside the gene matches: 12.

The V call is TRBV6-5, the J call TRBJ2-7; possible D gene TRBD1, 5 bases. This CDR3 has 15 residues. V was clipped by 0 bases and J by 0 bases, with 9 bases between them. Germline CDR1 MNHEY, CDR2 SVGAGI. The chain's CDR3 is CASSYSNQGSYEQYF. The DNA for the CDR3 is TGTGCCAGCAGTTACTCGAACCAGGGCTCCTACGAGCAGTACTTC.

V is TRBV5-4 and J is TRBJ2-1; 8 bases match TRBD2. V shed 1 base, J shed 4 bases, and the junction held 4 bases outside the gene matches. The CDR3 covers 15 residues. Germline loops: CDR1 SGHNT, CDR2 YYREEE (reference sequence). The CDR3 DNA follows: TGTGCCAGCAGCTTGACTAGCGGACCTTACAATGAGCAGTTCTTC. Translation: CASSLTSGPYNEQFF. Supplemented by reference TRBV5-4 and TRBJ2-1, the full variable domain reads ETGVTQSPTHLIKTRGQQVTLRCSSQSGHNTVSWYQQALGQGPQFIFQYYREEENGRGNFPPRFSGLQFPNYSSELNVNALELDDSALYLCASSLTSGPYNEQFFGPGTRLTVL.

V usage is TRBV7-9 and J usage is TRBJ1-5; D gene unclear. The CDR3 is 13 amino acids. V gave up 9 bases and J gave up 3 bases, with 12 bases separating them. Germline-derived CDR1 and CDR2 are SEHNR and FQNEAQ (reference sequence). Here the CDR3 DNA reads TGTGCCAGTTCTTCCCAAGCCAATCAGCCCCAGCATTTT. Its translation: CASSSQANQPQHF.

This chain links TRBV5-1 with TRBJ1-5, with a tentative D call TRBD1 (6 bases). The CDR3 runs 14 residues. The V and J ends lost 4 bases and 3 bases respectively, with 11 bases between them. Germline V gene lookup returns CDR1 SGHRS and CDR2 YFSETQ. CDR3 nucleotides: TGCGCCAGCAGCCCAGGACAGAACAATCAGCCCCAGCATTTT. It specifies CASSPGQNNQPQHF.

The rearrangement uses TRBV4-2 and TRBJ2-7; unclear D gene. The CDR3 totals 15 residues. Trimming shortened V by 3 bases and J by 2 bases, and 14 bases separated the two germline ends. The germline V gene has CDR1 LGHNA and CDR2 YNFKEQ. CDR3 sequence reads: CASSQGASSPYEQYF. The CDR3 DNA follows: TGTGCCAGCAGCCAGGGTGCTTCTAGTCCCTACGAGCAGTACTTC.

This chain links TRBV4-2 with TRBJ2-7; 13 bases are a match to TRBD2. Losses at the gene ends were 1 base for V and 7 bases for J; bases not matched to a gene: 22. Germline V gives CDR1 LGHNA, CDR2 YNFKEQ. This CDR3 is 21 amino acids long. The CDR3 loop reads CASSQGQFGLAGVRLVGEQYF. The CDR3 DNA reads as TGTGCCAGCAGCCAAGGACAATTCGGACTAGCGGGAGTCCGCCTTGTGGGGGAGCAGTACTTC.

CDR3 bases: TGCGCCAGCAGCGGGGACATTGGCGTGAACACTGAAGCTTTCTTT. Its translation is CASSGDIGVNTEAFF. The rearrangement uses TRBV5-1 and TRBJ1-1, with a possible D match to TRBD1 (6 bases). Germline V gene lookup returns CDR1 SGHRS and CDR2 YFSETQ. The CDR3 has 15 amino acids. V lost 4 bases, J lost 0 bases, and 13 bases lay in between.

The CDR3 loop is CASSERDRPIRETQYF. The DNA of the CDR3 is TGTGCCAGCAGTGAACGTGACAGACCCATCCGCGAGACCCAGTACTTC. V gene TRBV2 combines with J gene TRBJ2-5; possible D gene TRBD1, 5 bases. Trimming removed 2 bases at V and 5 bases at J, with 18 bases between. Germline-derived CDR1 and CDR2 are SNHLY and FYNNEI. The CDR3 totals 16 residues.

The chain carries TRBV5-4 and TRBJ2-3; 7 bases map to TRBD1. CDR3 length: 16 amino acids. J was trimmed by 0 bases and V by 4 bases; bases with no gene match: 8. Germline CDR1 and CDR2: SGHNT and YYREEE (reference sequence). The CDR3: CASSPPRTGSTDTQYF. CDR3 coding DNA: TGTGCCAGCAGCCCCCCCAGGACAGGAAGCACAGATACGCAGTATTTT.

The CDR3 coding sequence is TGTGCCAGCAGTTTTTGGGGGAACACTGAAGCTTTCTTT. Amino acid sequence: CASSFWGNTEAFF. This chain connects TRBV12-3 or TRBV12-4 to TRBJ1-1, with D unclear. V was cut by 3 bases and J by 1 base, with 6 bases left in between. The CDR3 has 13 amino acids.

The chain carries TRBV28 and TRBJ2-3; D not certain. Germline CDR1 and CDR2: MDHEN and SYDVKM. Deletions cut 6 bases from V and 3 bases from J, with 7 bases between. The CDR3 covers 12 residues. CDR3 sequence: CASSSKTDTQYF. In DNA, the CDR3 is TGTGCCAGCAGCTCGAAAACAGATACGCAGTATTTT.

This clone was counted between two and nine times. J is TRBJ2-1 and V is TRBV18; 8 nucleotides align to TRBD1. Germline lookup yields CDR1 KGHSH and CDR2 LQKENI. The V gene end was trimmed by 4 bases and the J gene end by 4 bases; junction bases not matched to a gene: 9. The CDR3 consists of 16 residues. The CDR3 nucleotides are TGTGCCAGCTCACAGTCCGGGACAGGAACATACAATGAGCAGTTCTTC. It yields the protein CASSQSGTGTYNEQFF.

The CDR3 is CATSDAQGQTTNTQYF. Here the CDR3 DNA reads TGTGCCACCAGTGATGCACAGGGCCAAACAACGAATACGCAGTATTTT. This rearrangement joins TRBV24-1 to TRBJ2-3; a possible D gene is TRBD1 (6 bases). V shed 3 bases and J shed 7 bases, with 19 bases lying between them. This CDR3 contains 16 residues. Looked up from germline, CDR1 is KGHDR and CDR2 is SFDVKD.

The V call is TRBV5-5, the J call TRBJ1-6; no clear D. CDR3 size: 15 residues. Germline V gives CDR1 SGHKS, CDR2 YYEKEE (reference sequence). The V end was cut by 4 bases, the J end by 7 bases, with 15 bases between. CDR3 protein: CASSPGAGRNSPLHF. The CDR3 DNA follows: TGTGCCAGCAGCCCAGGCGCAGGTAGGAATTCACCCCTCCACTTT.

The genes are TRBV18 and TRBJ2-2; maybe TRBD1 (6 bases). Trimming stripped 2 bases from V and 3 bases from J, with 7 bases between. This CDR3 comprises 14 residues. CDR1 is KGHSH and CDR2 is LQKENI in the germline V gene. The CDR3 region is CASSPNRDTGELFF. Written as DNA, the CDR3 is TGTGCCAGCTCACCAAACAGGGACACCGGGGAGCTGTTTTTT.

The V call is TRBV7-8, the J call TRBJ2-1, with TRBD2 identical over 11 bases. The V gene end was trimmed by 5 bases and the J gene end by 8 bases; junction bases not matched to a gene: 14. CDR1 is SGHVS and CDR2 is FQNEAQ in the germline V gene. The CDR3 consists of 17 residues. The CDR3 DNA follows: TGTGCCAGCAGCCGGATAATAGCGGGAGGGGATTTGGATGAGCAGTTCTTC. Protein product: CASSRIIAGGDLDEQFF. The full variable domain, rest sourced from reference TRBV7-8 and TRBJ2-1, is GAGVSQSPRYKVAKRGQDVALRCDPISGHVSLFWYQQALGQGPEFLTYFQNEAQLDKSGLPSDRFFAERPEGSVSTLKIQRTQQEDSAVYLCASSRIIAGGDLDEQFFGPGTRLTVL.

The CDR3 coding sequence is TGTGCCAGCAGTTATGGGGCTAGCGGGAGACAATCGAAGACCCAGTACTTC. This codes for CASSYGASGRQSKTQYF. The J gene is TRBJ2-5, the V gene TRBV6-2 or TRBV6-3; the match to TRBD2 covers 10 bases. Germline-derived CDR1 and CDR2 are MNHEY and SVGEGT. V shed 3 bases, J shed 6 bases, and the junction held 13 bases outside the gene matches. The CDR3 sequence is 17 residues long.